The next 32 T cell receptor beta chains were all read from a single sample in a study of blood T cell dynamics during melanoma immunotherapy. Time point reported: pre-treatment baseline. Generated by immunoSEQ multiplex PCR, the TCRdb table keeps only in-frame clones and is missing some. The sample holds 15,000 to 20,000 clones, 83% seen once. This material consisted of blood, taken from a patient treated with checkpoint blockade. The receptors derive from a human donor with melanoma.

The rearrangement joins TRBV14 to TRBJ2-1; TRBD2 matches at 15 bases. V trimming: 4 bases; J trimming: 7 bases; junction bases outside the gene matches: 5. CDR1 is SGHDN and CDR2 is FVKESK in the germline V gene. The CDR3 runs 16 residues. CDR3 sequence reads: CASSRSGTSGRNEQFF. CDR3 sequence (DNA): TGTGCCAGCAGCCGGTCCGGGACTAGCGGGAGGAATGAGCAGTTCTTC.

About this clone: One end of the junction varies from germline; a read error may be responsible. The DNA of the CDR3 is TGTGCCAGCAGCCAAGATCAGGGGTCAAGGGCAGTTGACTTC. This codes for CASSQDQGSRAVDF. The chain carries TRBV4-2 and TRBJ2-5; possibly TRBD1 for D (6 bases). The CDR3 length is 14 residues. Germline-derived CDR1 and CDR2 are LGHNA and YNFKEQ.

Only a few counts were recorded for this clone. The chain links TRBV5-1 to TRBJ2-6; TRBD2 aligns across 9 bases. This CDR3 has 17 amino acids. The ends lost 5 bases at V and 1 base at J; junction bases unmatched: 7. The germline gives CDR1 SGHRS, CDR2 YFSETQ. The CDR3 bases are TGCGCCAGCAGTCCGGTAGCGGGAGCGTCTGGGGCCAACGTCCTGACTTTC. The encoded protein is CASSPVAGASGANVLTF.

This chain uses TRBV10-1 with TRBJ2-3; 9 bases align to TRBD2. The CDR3 spans 20 residues. CDR1 is WNHNN, CDR2 SYGVQD, per germline (reference sequence). Trimming cost V 2 bases and J 3 bases; bases outside gene matches: 18. The CDR3: CASSEGGAGGPSDRTDTQYF. The CDR3 DNA reads as TGCGCCAGCAGTGAGGGGGGGGCGGGAGGGCCCTCCGATCGTACAGATACGCAGTATTTT.

The chain links TRBV4-1 to TRBJ1-1; D call uncertain. Trimming cost V 1 base and J 4 bases, with 7 bases left between them. Germline values: CDR1 MGHRA, CDR2 YSYEKL. This CDR3 has 13 amino acids. The CDR3 loop is CASSQVLGTEAFF. CDR3 nucleotides: TGCGCCAGCAGCCAAGTTCTGGGCACTGAAGCTTTCTTT.

About this clone: Other DNA variants within this sample encode the same CDR3. Written as DNA, the CDR3 is TGTGCCAGCAGCCCGGGACTAGCAAGCAATGAGCAGTTCTTC. Translated: CASSPGLASNEQFF. The chain has TRBV7-3 and TRBJ2-1, with 9 positions matching TRBD2. The trim removed 5 bases at V and 6 bases at J, leaving 5 bases unmatched. CDR3 length: 14 amino acids. In germline, CDR1 is SGHTA, CDR2 FQGTGA.

The CDR3 DNA reads as TGTGCCAGCAGCTTAGTCCCAGGCTGGGGGAGAGAAAAACTGTTTTTT. It is translated as CASSLVPGWGREKLFF. The rearrangement uses TRBV7-2 and TRBJ1-4; D may be TRBD1 (5 bases). CDR1 and CDR2 (germline): SGHTA, FQGNSA. Trimming shortened V by 1 base and J by 8 bases, and 17 bases separated the two germline ends. The CDR3 is 16 residues long.

This sequence joins TRBV5-1 and TRBJ2-1; possible D gene TRBD2, 5 bases. The germline CDR1 and CDR2 sequences are SGHRS and YFSETQ. Trimming left V 3 bases short and J 3 bases short, with 10 bases between. This CDR3 is built from 14 residues. The CDR3 DNA reads TGCGCCAGCAGCTCAGGAGCGGTCTACAATGAGCAGTTCTTC. This gives the protein CASSSGAVYNEQFF.

The sample holds a few counts of this clone. The V call is TRBV11-2, the J call TRBJ1-6; D is uncertain. V lost 1 base and J lost 9, with 7 bases in between. Germline lookup yields CDR1 SGHAT and CDR2 FQNNGV. The CDR3 is 13 residues long. Written as DNA, the CDR3 is TGTGCCAGCAGCTTAGCCGGGTTTTCACCCCTCCACTTT. Protein product: CASSLAGFSPLHF.

J is TRBJ2-3 and V is TRBV18, with no clear D. CDR1 and CDR2 (germline): KGHSH, LQKENI. CDR3 length: 13 residues. With 4 bases removed from V and 4 bases from J, the gap between germline ends came to 9 bases. The CDR3 sequence is CASSLTAPDTQYF. The CDR3 coding sequence is TGTGCCAGCTCACTTACAGCCCCAGATACGCAGTATTTT.

This clone came up a few times. The rearrangement joins TRBV5-4 to TRBJ2-1, with D tentatively TRBD2 (6 bases). The CDR3 length is 13 residues. CDR1 is SGHNT and CDR2 is YYREEE in the germline V gene (reference sequence). V was trimmed by 2 bases and J by 8 bases, leaving 11 bases between them. The CDR3 loop is CASSFPSVDEQFF. DNA for the CDR3: TGTGCCAGCAGCTTCCCTAGCGTCGATGAGCAGTTCTTC.

The rearrangement joins TRBV4-2 to TRBJ2-1, with 9 bases matching TRBD2. This CDR3 is 17 amino acids long. Per the germline V gene, CDR1 is LGHNA and CDR2 is YNFKEQ. J lost 1 base, V lost 4 bases, and 8 bases had no gene match. CDR3 coding DNA: TGTGCCAGCAGCCGAGTTATAGCGGGAGAGTCCTACAATGAGCAGTTCTTC. This sequence encodes CASSRVIAGESYNEQFF.

This sequence joins TRBV7-5 and TRBJ1-5. TRBV7-5 corresponds to a pseudogene. The CDR3 sequence is 15 residues long. DNA for the CDR3: TGTGCCAGAAGCTTATGTCGGGGTATGCGTCAGCCCCAGCATTTT. This codes for CARSLCRGMRQPQHF.

The genes are TRBV6-1 and TRBJ1-5; no definite D call. Germline V CDR1 and CDR2: MNHNS, SASEGT. V lost 4 bases and J 6 bases, leaving 10 bases between the germline ends. This CDR3 is 13 amino acids long. The CDR3 DNA follows: TGTGCCAGCAGTGTAGGGCGCAGTCAGCCCCAGCATTTT. It specifies CASSVGRSQPQHF.

The chain combines TRBV7-2 with TRBJ2-5; 7 bases align to TRBD2. Germline CDR1 and CDR2: SGHTA and FQGNSA. The CDR3 totals 15 residues. The ends lost 4 bases at V and 5 bases at J; junction bases unmatched: 10. The CDR3 loop reads CASSSAGVDRETQYF. CDR3 in DNA: TGTGCCAGCAGCTCGGCGGGAGTTGACCGGGAGACCCAGTACTTC.

V gene TRBV5-6 combines with J gene TRBJ1-3; TRBD1 matches at 9 bases. Germline trimming cut 4 bases from V and 2 bases from J; bases unmatched to any gene: 10. Germline V gene lookup returns CDR1 SGHDT and CDR2 YYEEEE. The CDR3 loop spans 17 amino acids. CDR3 sequence reads: CASSQASGTGPGNTIYF. DNA for the CDR3: TGTGCCAGCAGCCAGGCCTCCGGGACAGGGCCTGGAAACACCATATATTTT. The full variable domain, completed using reference TRBV5-6 and TRBJ1-3, is DAGVTQSPTHLIKTRGQQVTLRCSPKSGHDTVSWYQQALGQGPQFIFQYYEEEERQRGNFPDRFSGHQFPNYSSELNVNALLLGDSALYLCASSQASGTGPGNTIYFGEGSWLTVV.

This chain joins TRBV15 and TRBJ1-1; 9 bases agree with TRBD1. J gave up 5 bases and V 1 base, and 8 bases lay outside the gene matches. Germline CDR1 reads LNHNV; CDR2 reads YYDKDF (reference sequence). The CDR3 length is 16 residues. CDR3 region: CATSRAAGTGRTEAFF. CDR3 DNA: TGTGCCACCAGCAGAGCCGCCGGGACAGGGAGAACTGAAGCTTTCTTT.

This CDR3 reads CATSSLADTVSYNEQFF. In DNA form, the CDR3 reads TGTGCCACCAGCAGCCTGGCGGACACCGTCTCCTACAATGAGCAGTTCTTC. The chain has TRBV15 and TRBJ2-1; possibly TRBD1 for D (5 bases). The CDR3 is 17 amino acids. From germline, CDR1 is LNHNV and CDR2 YYDKDF (reference sequence). Trimming shortened V by 3 bases and J by 0 bases, and 15 bases separated the two germline ends.

The chain recombines TRBV27 with TRBJ2-7; 11 bases align to TRBD2. The ends lost 2 bases at V and 2 bases at J; junction bases unmatched: 8. The germline V gene has CDR1 MNHEY and CDR2 SMNVEV (reference sequence). The CDR3 has 17 amino acids. The CDR3 is CASSLGLAGGSTYEQYF. DNA of the CDR3: TGTGCCAGCAGTTTAGGGCTAGCGGGAGGCTCGACCTACGAGCAGTACTTC.

This chain uses TRBV5-1 with TRBJ2-1; D gene unclear. The CDR3 has 15 amino acids. Trimming removed 0 bases at V and 0 bases at J, with 7 bases between. CDR1 is SGHRS, CDR2 YFSETQ, per germline. This chain's CDR3 is CASSLGTSSYNEQFF. DNA of the CDR3: TGCGCCAGCAGCTTGGGGACGAGCTCCTACAATGAGCAGTTCTTC. The full variable domain, its missing parts supplied by reference TRBV5-1 and TRBJ2-1, is KAGVTQTPRYLIKTRGQQVTLSCSPISGHRSVSWYQQTPGQGLQFLFEYFSETQRNKGNFPGRFSGRQFSNSRSEMNVSTLELGDSALYLCASSLGTSSYNEQFFGPGTRLTVL.

The rearrangement uses TRBV5-6 and TRBJ2-3; 10 nucleotides match TRBD2. Germline lookup yields CDR1 SGHDT and CDR2 YYEEEE. The V and J ends lost 3 bases and 4 bases, in that order; junction bases with no gene match: 5. The CDR3 covers 15 residues. This chain's CDR3 is CASSSPAGGPDTQYF. CDR3 DNA sequence: TGTGCCAGCAGCTCACCAGCGGGAGGGCCAGATACGCAGTATTTT. The full variable domain, completed using reference TRBV5-6 and TRBJ2-3, is DAGVTQSPTHLIKTRGQQVTLRCSPKSGHDTVSWYQQALGQGPQFIFQYYEEEERQRGNFPDRFSGHQFPNYSSELNVNALLLGDSALYLCASSSPAGGPDTQYFGPGTRLTVL.

The rearrangement joins TRBV9 to TRBJ2-7; 9 bases are shared with TRBD2. Germline V gene lookup returns CDR1 SGDLS and CDR2 YYNGEE. The CDR3 loop spans 14 amino acids. With 2 bases clipped from V and 5 bases from J, the junction kept 5 bases outside the gene matches. The CDR3 loop reads CASSVSGSLNEQYF. DNA of the CDR3: TGTGCCAGCAGCGTTAGCGGGAGTCTTAACGAGCAGTACTTC.

CDR3 residues: CASRHSGNEQFF. CDR3 nucleotide sequence: TGTGCCAGCAGACATAGCGGCAATGAGCAGTTCTTC. The chain has TRBV11-1 and TRBJ2-1, with TRBD2 as a possible D gene (6 bases). Germline V gene data show CDR1 as SGHAT and CDR2 as FQDESV (reference sequence). V dropped 6 bases and J dropped 6 bases, with 9 bases sitting between them. This CDR3 spans 12 amino acids.

This rearrangement joins TRBV28 to TRBJ1-4; D gene uncertain. The length of the CDR3 is 16 residues. V lost 5 bases to trimming and J lost 4 bases, with 17 bases between them. In germline, CDR1 is MDHEN, CDR2 SYDVKM. The CDR3 loop is CASSPNIDPSNEKLFF. DNA of the CDR3: TGTGCCAGCAGTCCGAATATTGACCCTAGTAATGAAAAACTGTTTTTT.

V and J are TRBV11-2 and TRBJ2-5; D uncertain. The germline gives CDR1 SGHAT, CDR2 FQNNGV. Trimming removed 3 bases at V and 5 bases at J, with 13 bases between. The length of the CDR3 is 14 residues. CDR3 in DNA: TGTGCCAGCAGCTTGAGTGAGAGTCAGGAGACCCAGTACTTC. Translated, it gives CASSLSESQETQYF.

The chain uses TRBV29-1 and TRBJ1-4, with 7 bases fitting TRBD1. Germline values: CDR1 SQVTM, CDR2 ANQGSEA. This CDR3 has 15 amino acids. Trimming cost V 4 bases and J 0 bases; bases outside gene matches: 5. DNA of the CDR3: TGCAGCGTTGGGCACAGGGGAACAACTAATGAAAAACTGTTTTTT. Translated, it gives CSVGHRGTTNEKLFF. The complete variable domain, with remaining parts taken from reference TRBV29-1 and TRBJ1-4, reads SAVISQKPSRDICQRGTSLTIQCQVDSQVTMMFWYRQQPGQSLTLIATANQGSEATYESGFVIDKFPISRPNLTFSTLTVSNMSPEDSSIYLCSVGHRGTTNEKLFFGSGTQLSVL.

This clone was counted between two and nine times. The CDR3 protein is CASSIGVSLTEAFF. Here the CDR3 DNA reads TGTGCCAGTAGTATTGGAGTGTCACTCACTGAAGCTTTCTTT. The chain couples TRBV19 to TRBJ1-1; D unresolved. The V and J ends lost 3 bases and 4 bases respectively, with 12 bases between them. The CDR3 runs to 14 residues. Germline assignment: CDR1 LNHDA and CDR2 SQIVND (reference sequence).

This sequence joins TRBV19 and TRBJ2-7; 8 bases map to TRBD1. CDR3 length equals 15 residues. J lost 0 bases, V lost 6 bases, and 7 bases had no gene match. Per the germline V gene, CDR1 is LNHDA and CDR2 is SQIVND (reference sequence). CDR3 sequence: CASSRGQESSYEQYF. In DNA, the CDR3 is TGTGCCAGTAGCAGGGGACAGGAGAGCTCCTACGAGCAGTACTTC.

The chain employs TRBV20-1 and TRBJ2-1, with D maybe TRBD2 (6 bases). This CDR3 is 10 amino acids long. V lost 7 bases and J 7 bases, leaving 8 bases between the germline ends. Germline V lookup: CDR1 DFQATT, CDR2 SNEGSKA (reference sequence). The CDR3 loop reads CSVGGNEQFF. As DNA, the CDR3 is TGCAGTGTTGGAGGGAATGAGCAGTTCTTC.

The rearrangement joins TRBV9 to TRBJ2-4; D tentatively reads TRBD1 or TRBD2 (5 bases each). Germline loops: CDR1 SGDLS, CDR2 YYNGEE. The CDR3 is made up of 15 amino acids. Deletions cut 4 bases from V and 5 bases from J, with 16 bases between. This CDR3 reads CASSPGSLGENIQYF. The CDR3 nucleotides are TGTGCCAGCAGCCCCGGATCTCTGGGGGAAAACATTCAGTACTTC.

The rearrangement uses TRBV6-1 and TRBJ1-2; D not certain. CDR1 is MNHNS, CDR2 SASEGT, per germline. Trimming left V 2 bases short and J 7 bases short, with 8 bases between. This CDR3 comprises 12 residues. The CDR3 DNA reads as TGTGCCAGCAGTGAATTGAGGGTTGGCTACACCTTC. It translates to CASSELRVGYTF.

J is TRBJ1-1 and V is TRBV5-1; TRBD1 matches at 8 bases. In germline, CDR1 is SGHRS, CDR2 YFSETQ. The J segment lost 1 base and the V segment lost 5 bases, leaving 7 bases of the junction unmatched. The CDR3 sequence is 15 residues long. CDR3: CASRWGQEKNTEAFF. In DNA form, the CDR3 reads TGCGCCAGCAGATGGGGACAGGAGAAGAACACTGAAGCTTTCTTT.